This T cell receptor (beta chain) was captured in a study of blood T cells in healthy people across ages. Whole-study findings and limits: Measured against age, TCR beta diversity per million T cells decreased in a roughly linear manner.

CDR1 and CDR2 from the germline V gene are MDHEN and SYDVKM. CDR3 length: 14 residues. V lost 6 bases to trimming and J lost 7 bases, with 19 bases between them. Worth noting for this clonotype: The antigen remains unidentified.

A sample-barcoded 5' primer and a J-beta primer mix were used in a second PCR of roughly 7 to 11 cycles. MiXCR, applied by TCRdb to the 5' RACE reads, yields one record per CDR3 protein. This table has around 940,000 distinct CDR3 sequences, just over 50% appearing once. The origin of this receptor is an older woman in good health. The sample taken for sequencing was blood. The V call is TRBV28, the J call TRBJ2-7; D is perhaps TRBD2 (5 bases). The CDR3 loop reads CASRTTPFYNEQYF. The CDR3 DNA reads TGTGCCAGCAGGACTACTCCTTTCTACAATGAGCAGTACTTC.